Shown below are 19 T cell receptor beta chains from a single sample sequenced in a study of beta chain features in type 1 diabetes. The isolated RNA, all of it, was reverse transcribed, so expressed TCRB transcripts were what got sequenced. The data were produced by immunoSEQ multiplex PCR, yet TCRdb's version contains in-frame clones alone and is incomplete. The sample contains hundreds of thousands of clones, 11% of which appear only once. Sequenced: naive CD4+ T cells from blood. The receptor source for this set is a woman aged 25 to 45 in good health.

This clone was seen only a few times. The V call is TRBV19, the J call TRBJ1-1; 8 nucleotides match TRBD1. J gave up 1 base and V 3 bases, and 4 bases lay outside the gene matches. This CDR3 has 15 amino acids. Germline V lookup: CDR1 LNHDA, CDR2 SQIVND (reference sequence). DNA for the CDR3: TGTGCCAGTAGTATGGCAGGGACAGGGAACACTGAAGCTTTCTTT. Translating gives CASSMAGTGNTEAFF.

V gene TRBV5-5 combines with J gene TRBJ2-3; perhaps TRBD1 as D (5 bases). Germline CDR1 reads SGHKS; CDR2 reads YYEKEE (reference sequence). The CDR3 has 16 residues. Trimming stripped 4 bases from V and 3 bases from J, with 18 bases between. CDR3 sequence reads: CASSPRLQGQTDTQYF. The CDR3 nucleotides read TGTGCCAGCAGCCCACGCCTTCAGGGTCAGACAGATACGCAGTATTTT.

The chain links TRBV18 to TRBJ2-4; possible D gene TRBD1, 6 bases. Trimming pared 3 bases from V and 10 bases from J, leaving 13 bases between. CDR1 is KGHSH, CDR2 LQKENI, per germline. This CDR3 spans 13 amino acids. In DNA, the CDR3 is TGTGCCAGCTCACCGACAGAAAGGGGGATTCAGTACTTC. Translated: CASSPTERGIQYF.

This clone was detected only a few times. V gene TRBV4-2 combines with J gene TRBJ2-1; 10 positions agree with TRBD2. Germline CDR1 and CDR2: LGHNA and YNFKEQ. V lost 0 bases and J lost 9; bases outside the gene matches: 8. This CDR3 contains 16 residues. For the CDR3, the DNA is TGTGCCAGCAGCCAAGATGGGACTAGCGCACTCGGTGAGCAGTTCTTC. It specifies CASSQDGTSALGEQFF.

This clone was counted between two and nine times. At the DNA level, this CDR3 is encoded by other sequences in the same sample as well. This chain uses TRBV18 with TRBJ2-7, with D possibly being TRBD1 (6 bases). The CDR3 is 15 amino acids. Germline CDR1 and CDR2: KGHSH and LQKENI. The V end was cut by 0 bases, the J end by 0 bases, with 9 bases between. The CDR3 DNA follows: TGTGCCAGCTCACCACCGGGACAACTCTCCTACGAGCAGTACTTC. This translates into CASSPPGQLSYEQYF. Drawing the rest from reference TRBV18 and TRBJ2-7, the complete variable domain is NAGVMQNPRHLVRRRGQEARLRCSPMKGHSHVYWYRQLPEEGLKFMVYLQKENIIDESGMPKERFSAEFPKEGPSILRIQQVVRGDSAAYFCASSPPGQLSYEQYFGPGTRLTVT.

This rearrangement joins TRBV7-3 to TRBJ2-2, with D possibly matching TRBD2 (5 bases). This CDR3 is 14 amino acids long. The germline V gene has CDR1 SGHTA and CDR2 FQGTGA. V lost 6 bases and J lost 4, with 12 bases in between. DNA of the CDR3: TGTGCCAGCAGTAGTAACGGGGTCACCGGGGAGCTGTTTTTT. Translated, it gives CASSSNGVTGELFF.

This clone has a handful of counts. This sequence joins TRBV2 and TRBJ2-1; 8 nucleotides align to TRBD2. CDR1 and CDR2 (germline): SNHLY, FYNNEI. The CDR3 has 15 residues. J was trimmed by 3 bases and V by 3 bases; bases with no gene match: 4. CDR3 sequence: CASSEAGGDYNEQFF. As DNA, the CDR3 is TGTGCCAGCAGTGAGGCGGGAGGCGACTACAATGAGCAGTTCTTC.

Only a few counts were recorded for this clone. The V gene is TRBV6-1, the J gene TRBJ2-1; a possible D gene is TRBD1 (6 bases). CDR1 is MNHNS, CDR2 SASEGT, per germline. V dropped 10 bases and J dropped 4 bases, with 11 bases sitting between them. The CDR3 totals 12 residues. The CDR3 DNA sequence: TGTGCCACCACCGGACAGTACAATGAGCAGTTCTTC. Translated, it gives CATTGQYNEQFF.

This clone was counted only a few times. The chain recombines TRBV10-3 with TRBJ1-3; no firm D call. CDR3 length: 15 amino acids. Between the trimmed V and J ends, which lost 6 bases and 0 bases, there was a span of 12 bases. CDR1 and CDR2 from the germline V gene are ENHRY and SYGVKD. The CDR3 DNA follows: TGTGCCATCAGCCTAGAGCCCAGCTCTGGAAACACCATATATTTT. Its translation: CAISLEPSSGNTIYF.

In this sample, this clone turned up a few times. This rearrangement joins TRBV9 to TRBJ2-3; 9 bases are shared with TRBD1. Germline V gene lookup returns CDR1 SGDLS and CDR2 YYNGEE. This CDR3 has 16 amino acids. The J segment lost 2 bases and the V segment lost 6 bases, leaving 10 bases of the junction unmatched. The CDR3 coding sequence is TGTGCCAGCACCAAACCGGGACAGGGAAACACAGATACGCAGTATTTT. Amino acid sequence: CASTKPGQGNTDTQYF.

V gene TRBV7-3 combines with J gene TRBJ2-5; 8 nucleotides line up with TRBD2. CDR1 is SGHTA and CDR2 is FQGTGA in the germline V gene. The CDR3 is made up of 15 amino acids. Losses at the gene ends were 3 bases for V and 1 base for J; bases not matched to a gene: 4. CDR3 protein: CASSFGGASQETQYF. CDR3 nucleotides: TGTGCCAGCAGCTTCGGGGGGGCAAGCCAAGAGACCCAGTACTTC.

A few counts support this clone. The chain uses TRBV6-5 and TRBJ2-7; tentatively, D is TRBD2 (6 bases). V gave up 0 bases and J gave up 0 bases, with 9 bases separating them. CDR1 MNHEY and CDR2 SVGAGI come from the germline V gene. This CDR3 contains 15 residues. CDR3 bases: TGTGCCAGCAGTTACTCGGGGACTGCCTCCTACGAGCAGTACTTC. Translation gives CASSYSGTASYEQYF.

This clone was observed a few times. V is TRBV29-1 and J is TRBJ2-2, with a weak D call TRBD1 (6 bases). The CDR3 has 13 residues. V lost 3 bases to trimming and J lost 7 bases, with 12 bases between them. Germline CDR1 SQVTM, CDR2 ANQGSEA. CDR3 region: CSVDLQGNGELFF. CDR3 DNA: TGCAGCGTTGACCTGCAGGGGAACGGGGAGCTGTTTTTT.

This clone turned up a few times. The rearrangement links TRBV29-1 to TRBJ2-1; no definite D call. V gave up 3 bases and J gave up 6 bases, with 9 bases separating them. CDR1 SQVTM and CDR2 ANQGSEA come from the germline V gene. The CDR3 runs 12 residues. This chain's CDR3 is CSVERLPNEQFF. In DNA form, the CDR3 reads TGCAGCGTTGAGAGACTGCCCAATGAGCAGTTCTTC.

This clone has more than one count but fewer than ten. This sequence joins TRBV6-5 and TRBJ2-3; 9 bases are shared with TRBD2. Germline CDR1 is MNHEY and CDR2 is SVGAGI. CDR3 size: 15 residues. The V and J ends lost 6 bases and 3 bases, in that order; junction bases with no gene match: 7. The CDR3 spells CASRVSGSSTDTQYF. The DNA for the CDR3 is TGTGCCAGCAGGGTTAGCGGGAGTTCAACAGATACGCAGTATTTT.

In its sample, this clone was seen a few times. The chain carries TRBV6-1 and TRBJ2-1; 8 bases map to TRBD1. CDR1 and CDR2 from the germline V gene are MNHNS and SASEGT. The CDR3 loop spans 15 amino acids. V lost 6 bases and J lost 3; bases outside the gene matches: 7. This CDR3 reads CASSRTGSFYNEQFF. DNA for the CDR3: TGTGCCAGCAGCCGGACAGGGAGCTTCTACAATGAGCAGTTCTTC.

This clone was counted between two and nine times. DNA for the CDR3: TGTGCCAGCAGCTCCCCGACTAGCTCCCATGAGCAGTTCTTC. It codes for CASSSPTSSHEQFF. The V and J genes are TRBV7-2 and TRBJ2-1; 7 bases match TRBD2. After removal of 4 bases from V and 8 bases from J, the junction contained 8 bases not matched to a gene. The V gene's germline CDR1 is SGHTA and CDR2 FQGNSA. The CDR3 loop spans 14 amino acids.

CDR3 in amino acids: CASSSQPGQTYNEQFF. Written as DNA, the CDR3 is TGTGCCAGTAGTTCGCAGCCGGGACAAACTTACAATGAGCAGTTCTTC. The genes are TRBV19 and TRBJ2-1; tentative D call: TRBD1 (6 bases). The CDR3 consists of 16 residues. The V gene's germline CDR1 is LNHDA and CDR2 SQIVND (reference sequence). V was clipped by 5 bases and J by 4 bases, with 18 bases between them.

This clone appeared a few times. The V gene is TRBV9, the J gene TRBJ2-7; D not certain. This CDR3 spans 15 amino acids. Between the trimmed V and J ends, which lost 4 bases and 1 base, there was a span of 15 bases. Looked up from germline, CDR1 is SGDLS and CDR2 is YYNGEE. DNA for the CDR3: TGTGCCAGCAGCCCAAATGTCGACACTTCCTACGAGCAGTACTTC. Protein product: CASSPNVDTSYEQYF.